The 32 T cell receptor beta chains below all came from one sample that was sequenced in a study of CD8 T cells in Susac syndrome (dated by TCRdb to 2018 to 2020). The library was generated by the immunoSEQ multiplex PCR assay. RNA was extracted using the RNeasy kit, and roughly 0.5 to 1 microgram was reverse transcribed with random hexamers. TCRdb applied fastp at Q25 and MiXCR to the public reads, then kept only in-frame beta chains. Rows are combined by CDR3 protein, so each entry shows the most common genes and DNA. This sample lists about 400,000 distinct CDR3 sequences; approximately 85% were detected once. 0.09% to 0.15% of the sample lies in the top ten. The source material was CD8+ T cells from PBMCs. These receptors were taken from a human donor with multiple sclerosis.

Only a few counts were recorded for this clonotype. V and J are TRBV25-1 and TRBJ2-7, with D tentatively TRBD2 (6 bases). Trimming took off 3 bases at V and 3 bases at J, with 12 bases between the two ends. Per germline, CDR1 MGHDK and CDR2 SYGVNS. There are 14 residues in the CDR3. As DNA, the CDR3 is TGTGCCAGCAGTGAGGGGGGACTTAGCTACGAGCAGTACTTC. This gives the protein CASSEGGLSYEQYF.

V gene TRBV5-5 combines with J gene TRBJ2-7; D uncertain. Trimming pared 7 bases from V and 4 bases from J, leaving 9 bases between. Per germline, CDR1 SGHKS and CDR2 YYEKEE (reference sequence). There are 11 residues in the CDR3. CDR3 sequence: CASADGYEQYF. Here the CDR3 DNA reads TGTGCCAGCGCGGACGGATACGAGCAGTACTTC.

The CDR3: CASSSDFQETQYF. The CDR3 DNA sequence: TGTGCCAGCAGTTCCGACTTCCAAGAGACCCAGTACTTC. This sequence joins TRBV12-3 or TRBV12-4 and TRBJ2-5; D ambiguous. The CDR3 is made up of 13 amino acids. The V and J ends lost 4 bases and 1 base respectively, with 7 bases between them.

The chain combines TRBV10-3 with TRBJ2-2; D possibly corresponds to TRBD2 (5 bases). Germline V gives CDR1 ENHRY, CDR2 SYGVKD. The CDR3 runs 12 residues. V lost 10 bases, J lost 6 bases, and 12 bases lay in between. The CDR3, as DNA: TGTGCCAGCTGGAGTAGCGCCGGGGAGCTGTTTTTT. Its protein product is CASWSSAGELFF.

This chain uses TRBV5-1 with TRBJ2-1; D is ambiguous. The V and J ends lost 0 bases and 0 bases respectively, with 7 bases between them. CDR3 size: 15 residues. CDR1 and CDR2 from the germline V gene are SGHRS and YFSETQ. As DNA, the CDR3 is TGCGCCAGCAGCTTGGGCAGTACCTCCTACAATGAGCAGTTCTTC. Residues: CASSLGSTSYNEQFF.

The V and J genes are TRBV27 and TRBJ1-1; D is ambiguous. Germline V gene lookup returns CDR1 MNHEY and CDR2 SMNVEV (reference sequence). V lost 1 base and J lost 0, with 12 bases in between. CDR3 length: 16 amino acids. CDR3 in amino acids: CASSLWTEGMNTEAFF. The CDR3 bases are TGTGCCAGCAGTTTATGGACCGAGGGTATGAACACTGAAGCTTTCTTT.

This clonotype was observed a few times. CDR3 amino acids: CASSFEGGHTEAFF. The CDR3 bases are TGTGCCAGCAGTTTCGAAGGGGGCCACACTGAAGCTTTCTTT. This chain connects TRBV6-1 to TRBJ1-1; 7 bases fit TRBD1. The trim removed 5 bases at V and 3 bases at J, leaving 6 bases unmatched. The CDR3 consists of 14 residues. Germline-derived CDR1 and CDR2 are MNHNS and SASEGT.

This chain connects TRBV19 to TRBJ1-1, with D maybe TRBD1 (5 bases). This CDR3 spans 15 amino acids. CDR1 is LNHDA and CDR2 is SQIVND in the germline V gene (reference sequence). V lost 7 bases and J 4 bases, leaving 19 bases between the germline ends. The CDR3 DNA is TGTGCCAGTACCTGGGACCTCCAGCAAGGCACTGAAGCTTTCTTT. Translation gives CASTWDLQQGTEAFF.

V usage is TRBV14 and J usage is TRBJ2-5, with D possibly being TRBD1 or TRBD2 (5 bases each). The V gene's germline CDR1 is SGHDN and CDR2 FVKESK. Trimming took 0 bases from V and 4 from J, leaving 21 bases between them. There are 18 residues in the CDR3. The CDR3 bases are TGTGCCAGCAGCCAAGATGAAGGATCAGGGCGGGTTAGAGAGACCCAGTACTTC. Translated: CASSQDEGSGRVRETQYF.

The J gene is TRBJ1-1, the V gene TRBV25-1; D perhaps matches TRBD1 (6 bases). Between the trimmed V and J ends, which lost 1 base and 9 bases, there was a span of 15 bases. Germline assignment: CDR1 MGHDK and CDR2 SYGVNS. The CDR3 has 14 amino acids. The CDR3 bases are TGTGCCAGCAGTGAATTAGTGTTGCAGGGGCAAGCTTTCTTT. It yields the protein CASSELVLQGQAFF.

The chain carries TRBV6-1 and TRBJ2-1; D perhaps matches TRBD2 (5 bases). The CDR3 runs 13 residues. The V gene's germline CDR1 is MNHNS and CDR2 SASEGT. With 10 bases removed from V and 8 bases from J, the gap between germline ends came to 18 bases. In DNA form, the CDR3 reads TGTGCCATTGGACCTATCGAGGGTCATGAGCAGTTCTTC. Translating it yields CAIGPIEGHEQFF.

The chain combines TRBV30 with TRBJ2-7; no reliable D call. Germline loops: CDR1 GTSNPN, CDR2 SVGIG (reference sequence). V lost 7 bases and J 4 bases, leaving 17 bases between the germline ends. This CDR3 comprises 13 residues. CDR3 in amino acids: CASYSTDGYEQYF. CDR3 nucleotides: TGTGCCTCCTACTCCACCGACGGGTACGAGCAGTACTTC.

On this clonotype: Compared with germline, one end of the junction differs, possibly owing to a read error. The chain joins TRBV27 to TRBJ1-2; maybe TRBD1 (6 bases). Germline V gene sequence: CDR1 MNHEY, CDR2 SMNVEV (reference sequence). This CDR3 comprises 13 residues. The DNA for the CDR3 is TGTGCCAGCAGTTTTACAGGGACCTATGGCTACTCCTTC. Its translation is CASSFTGTYGYSF.

The rearrangement joins TRBV4-1 to TRBJ2-3, with D uncertain. The CDR3 spans 16 residues. Germline CDR1 and CDR2: MGHRA and YSYEKL. V lost 0 bases and J lost 0, with 10 bases in between. The CDR3 coding sequence is TGCGCCAGCAGCCAAGATGGGCCTTTTAGCACAGATACGCAGTATTTT. Its protein is CASSQDGPFSTDTQYF.

V and J are TRBV2 and TRBJ2-7; 8 bases are a match to TRBD1. This CDR3 has 13 residues. Germline V lookup: CDR1 SNHLY, CDR2 FYNNEI. V dropped 7 bases and J dropped 0; count of bases not matched to a gene: 2. The DNA of the CDR3 is TGTGCCAGCATGACAGGGGACTCCTACGAGCAGTACTTC. Translation gives CASMTGDSYEQYF.

The chain couples TRBV19 to TRBJ2-7; D is ambiguous. V lost 9 bases, J lost 0 bases, and 15 bases lay in between. CDR1 is LNHDA and CDR2 is SQIVND in the germline V gene (reference sequence). This CDR3 spans 14 amino acids. For the CDR3, the DNA is TGTGCCAGCACTACTAATCAAAACTCCTACGAGCAGTACTTC. It is translated as CASTTNQNSYEQYF.

The CDR3, as DNA: TGTGCCAGCAGTTTGTTCCCTAGCGGGACCCTTGAGCAGTTCTTC. It codes for CASSLFPSGTLEQFF. This chain connects TRBV12-3 or TRBV12-4 to TRBJ2-1, with 9 bases identical to TRBD2. Trimming at V came to 3 bases and at J to 9 bases, leaving 9 bases not matched to a gene. The length of the CDR3 is 15 residues.

The V gene is TRBV6-2 or TRBV6-3, the J gene TRBJ2-1; D ambiguous. Germline lookup yields CDR1 MNHEY and CDR2 SVGEGT. The CDR3 contains 14 residues. V lost 7 bases to trimming and J lost 3 bases, with 13 bases between them. CDR3 sequence reads: CASTEVGRYNEQFF. For the CDR3, the DNA is TGTGCCAGCACCGAAGTAGGTCGCTACAATGAGCAGTTCTTC.

The chain is built from TRBV7-9 and TRBJ2-7; D is unresolved. V lost 5 bases and J 4 bases, leaving 15 bases between the germline ends. The CDR3 is 14 amino acids. Germline V gene lookup returns CDR1 SEHNR and CDR2 FQNEAQ (reference sequence). The CDR3 reads CASSPTQTAYEQYF. The CDR3 DNA reads as TGTGCCAGCAGCCCAACCCAGACTGCGTACGAGCAGTACTTC.

This rearrangement joins TRBV5-4 to TRBJ2-2, with D unclear. CDR1 and CDR2 (germline): SGHNT, YYREEE (reference sequence). CDR3 size: 14 residues. V lost 1 base to trimming and J lost 3 bases, with 7 bases between them. The CDR3 reads CASSLRQDTGELFF. For the CDR3, the DNA is TGTGCCAGCAGCTTGAGGCAGGACACCGGGGAGCTGTTTTTT. The variable domain in full, completed from reference TRBV5-4 and TRBJ2-2, reads ETGVTQSPTHLIKTRGQQVTLRCSSQSGHNTVSWYQQALGQGPQFIFQYYREEENGRGNFPPRFSGLQFPNYSSELNVNALELDDSALYLCASSLRQDTGELFFGEGSRLTVL.

The chain employs TRBV30 and TRBJ2-7; TRBD1 is a possible D gene (6 bases). The ends were cut back, 2 bases at V and 3 bases at J, with 11 bases in the middle. The CDR3 runs 13 residues. CDR1 is GTSNPN, CDR2 SVGIG, per germline (reference sequence). In DNA, the CDR3 is TGTGCCTGGAGTCTAGACAGGCACTACGAGCAGTACTTC. This gives the protein CAWSLDRHYEQYF. The full variable domain, in which reference TRBV30 and TRBJ2-7 provide the parts outside the CDR3, is SQTIHQWPATLVQPVGSPLSLECTVEGTSNPNLYWYRQAAGRGLQLLFYSVGIGQISSEVPQNLSASRPQDRQFILSSKKLLLSDSGFYLCAWSLDRHYEQYFGPGTRLTVT.

The table lists this clonotype with a count of one. J is TRBJ1-1 and V is TRBV6-5; D not certain. The ends were cut back, 5 bases at V and 1 base at J, with 11 bases in the middle. The CDR3 contains 14 residues. Germline values: CDR1 MNHEY, CDR2 SVGAGI. The CDR3 sequence: CASSTLRGNTEAFF. CDR3 bases: TGTGCCAGCAGTACCCTCCGGGGGAACACTGAAGCTTTCTTT.

The chain joins TRBV9 to TRBJ2-1; TRBD1 matches 8 bases. J gave up 4 bases and V 0 bases, and 3 bases lay outside the gene matches. CDR1 SGDLS and CDR2 YYNGEE come from the germline V gene. This CDR3 is built from 15 residues. In DNA form, the CDR3 reads TGTGCCAGCAGCGTAGGGACAGGGCGGTACAATGAGCAGTTCTTC. Protein product: CASSVGTGRYNEQFF.

This chain's CDR3 is CASSSEDGQYF. CDR3 bases: TGCGCCAGCAGCTCAGAGGACGGCCAGTACTTC. The gene calls are TRBV5-1 and TRBJ2-5; D unclear. The germline gives CDR1 SGHRS, CDR2 YFSETQ. Between the trimmed V and J ends, which lost 3 bases and 10 bases, there was a span of 10 bases. The CDR3 has 11 amino acids.

CDR3 sequence reads: CATSRDLEEGRQVEAFF. In DNA form, the CDR3 reads TGTGCCACCAGCAGAGACCTCGAGGAAGGGCGGCAGGTTGAAGCTTTCTTT. The V call is TRBV15, the J call TRBJ1-1, with D unresolved. The V gene lost 0 bases and the J gene lost 7 bases, with 21 bases spanning the gap. Germline CDR1 reads LNHNV; CDR2 reads YYDKDF (reference sequence). CDR3 size: 17 residues. Full variable domain (missing parts from reference TRBV15 and TRBJ1-1): DAMVIQNPRYQVTQFGKPVTLSCSQTLNHNVMYWYQQKSSQAPKLLFHYYDKDFNNEADTPDNFQSRRPNTSFCFLDIRSPGLGDTAMYLCATSRDLEEGRQVEAFFGQGTRLTVV.

CDR3 region: CAWSEGLGHEQYF. CDR3 DNA sequence: TGTGCCTGGAGCGAAGGCCTAGGGCACGAGCAGTACTTC. The genes are TRBV30 and TRBJ2-7; no clear D gene. Germline V CDR1 and CDR2: GTSNPN, SVGIG (reference sequence). Between the trimmed V and J ends, which lost 3 bases and 5 bases, there was a span of 14 bases. The CDR3 loop spans 13 amino acids.

The DNA of the CDR3 is TGTGCTAGTGGTTCTCCGGGTAGCGGGTCGGTCGGGGAGCTGTTTTTT. It codes for CASGSPGSGSVGELFF. The rearrangement joins TRBV12-5 to TRBJ2-2; 7 nucleotides align to TRBD2. Losses at the gene ends were 4 bases for V and 7 bases for J; bases not matched to a gene: 12. The CDR3 totals 16 residues. Germline V gene data show CDR1 as LGHNT and CDR2 as FRNRAP.

The chain recombines TRBV12-3 or TRBV12-4 with TRBJ1-6; D is ambiguous. The CDR3 has 15 amino acids. V was trimmed by 2 bases and J by 8 bases, leaving 13 bases between them. CDR3 DNA sequence: TGTGCCAGCAGTTTAAGAGGGTTCCTCGATTCACCCCTCCACTTT. This gives the protein CASSLRGFLDSPLHF.

This clonotype was seen a single time. This rearrangement joins TRBV27 to TRBJ1-5, with 8 bases aligning to TRBD1. Looked up from germline, CDR1 is MNHEY and CDR2 is SMNVEV (reference sequence). Trimming cost V 3 bases and J 6 bases; bases outside gene matches: 4. This CDR3 contains 14 residues. The CDR3: CASSFQGAGQPQHF. The DNA for the CDR3 is TGTGCCAGCAGTTTCCAGGGGGCAGGTCAGCCCCAGCATTTT.

V gene TRBV4-1 combines with J gene TRBJ1-1; D remains ambiguous. Germline V gene data show CDR1 as MGHRA and CDR2 as YSYEKL. This CDR3 is built from 12 residues. The germline V and J ends were trimmed by 4 bases and 3 bases, with 6 bases remaining between them. The CDR3 reads CASSRPDTEAFF. CDR3 nucleotide sequence: TGCGCCAGCAGCCGACCGGACACTGAAGCTTTCTTT.

J is TRBJ1-1 and V is TRBV30; possibly TRBD1 for D (6 bases). The CDR3 loop spans 14 amino acids. The V and J ends lost 6 bases and 0 bases respectively, with 14 bases between them. CDR1 is GTSNPN, CDR2 SVGIG, per germline (reference sequence). The CDR3 protein is CACRDKSMNTEAFF. CDR3 bases: TGTGCCTGCCGGGACAAATCGATGAACACTGAAGCTTTCTTT.

The chain recombines TRBV7-3 with TRBJ2-7; the D gene is possibly TRBD2 (6 bases). The CDR3 runs 12 residues. Trimming cost V 5 bases and J 7 bases, with 12 bases left between them. The V gene's germline CDR1 is SGHTA and CDR2 FQGTGA. CDR3 sequence (DNA): TGTGCCAGCAGCCCCGGGACTGTTGAGCAGTACTTC. Protein: CASSPGTVEQYF.